This T cell receptor beta chain originates from a study of Ad26.COV2.S vaccination and SARS-CoV-2 variants. Study-level information: Participants got Ad26.COV2.S intramuscularly, once or twice 56 days apart. Study-wide results and limits: Placebo and vaccine recipients had non-spike TCR breadth that was similar. Placebo recipients had lower spike-specific TCR breadth than vaccine recipients.

Germline V CDR1 and CDR2: MRHNA, SNTAGT. There are 17 residues in the CDR3. After removal of 4 bases from V and 2 bases from J, the junction contained 11 bases not matched to a gene. This table comes from immunoSEQ multiplex PCR, and its TCRdb copy is limited to in-frame clones, with some not included. Of approximately 410,000 clones listed, around 87% were seen once; the top ten hold 3.6%. Treatment: over 15 received Ad26.COV2.S at low or high dose, single or two shots; 5 received placebo; per-sample allocation not given. Sampling occurred on day 63 after the first vaccine or placebo injection. Expression of Wuhan-strain SARS-CoV-2 spike came from the Ad26 vector that formed the vaccine. With regard to this clone: Its target is unknown.

The rearrangement joins TRBV6-4 to TRBJ2-7; 10 nucleotides match TRBD1. The sequenced sample was peripheral blood, obtained in a trial of Ad26.COV2.S vaccine versus placebo. The origin of this receptor is a person aged 18-65 years who received the Ad26.COV2.S COVID-19 vaccine or a placebo. This CDR3 is CASSVPARQGAPYEQYF. The CDR3 DNA reads as TGTGCCAGCAGTGTCCCGGCGCGACAGGGGGCCCCCTACGAGCAGTACTTC.